The sequence of this TCR beta chain was determined in a study of cytomegalovirus exposure and HLA in healthy donors. Study-level findings and limits: Diagnosis of cytomegalovirus status made by the classifier reportedly showed high specificity and sensitivity. A later analysis appeared to link common viral pathogens to several of the most significant clusters. Within a later analysis, the majority of CMV-associated TCR beta chains appeared HLA-restricted. There were some public TCRs occurring in many donors, but most TCR sequences were rare.

The trim removed 4 bases at V and 1 base at J, leaving 7 bases unmatched. The CDR3 has 16 amino acids. Per the germline V gene, CDR1 is MNHEY and CDR2 is SVGAGI. Primers for the PCR totalled 60 Vbeta and 13 Jbeta. Clones were sequenced by immunoSEQ multiplex PCR, and TCRdb holds only the in-frame ones, with some missing. The sample consists of under 150,000 clones, under 90% of them appearing once. About this clone: Its matching antigen is unknown.

The material sequenced was PBMCs. The rearrangement joins TRBV6-5 to TRBJ2-1; 7 bases align to TRBD1. The receptor comes from a woman between 25 and 40 years old in good health and CMV-seronegative. The CDR3 reads CASSFDRAGSYNEQFF. CDR3 DNA: TGTGCCAGCAGTTTCGACAGGGCTGGTTCCTACAATGAGCAGTTCTTC.